Presented here are 23 T cell receptor beta chains from one specimen sequenced in a study of T-cell reconstitution after alpha-beta-depleted transplantation in children. The authors prepared the TCRbeta library with unique molecular identifiers. TCRdb re-derived calls from the PCR reads in MiXCR, one entry per CDR3 protein. The repertoire consists of around 100,000 distinct CDR3 sequences, with roughly 7.1% occurring once and the leading ten covering about 15%. The source was PBMCs, collected before TCRalphabeta/CD19-depleted stem cell transplant. The receptors come from a boy between 2 and 10 years old with acute lymphoblastic leukemia, due to receive a stem cell transplant.

This clonotype occurred many times. This chain uses TRBV14 with TRBJ1-2; D is possibly TRBD1 (6 bases). Between the trimmed V and J ends, which lost 5 bases and 5 bases, there was a span of 21 bases. Germline CDR1 reads SGHDN; CDR2 reads FVKESK. CDR3 size: 16 residues. The CDR3, as DNA: TGTGCCAGCAGCTCCCGGGGGCGTGGTGGGATTTATGGCTACACCTTC. It encodes CASSSRGRGGIYGYTF.

Only a few counts were recorded for this clonotype. V usage is TRBV20-1 and J usage is TRBJ2-7; 9 bases line up with TRBD2. The J segment lost 2 bases and the V segment lost 2 bases, leaving 4 bases of the junction unmatched. Germline CDR1 reads DFQATT; CDR2 reads SNEGSKA (reference sequence). The CDR3 covers 14 residues. The CDR3 protein is CSARSLAGAYEQYF. The DNA of the CDR3 is TGCAGTGCTAGATCCTTAGCGGGGGCCTACGAGCAGTACTTC.

This clonotype was counted a few times. The rearrangement joins TRBV20-1 to TRBJ2-7; TRBD1 matches 11 bases. Germline V gives CDR1 DFQATT, CDR2 SNEGSKA (reference sequence). This CDR3 is 13 amino acids long. V lost 5 bases and J lost 3; bases outside the gene matches: 3. Here the CDR3 DNA reads TGCAGTGCTCGTGGGACAGGGGGCTACGAGCAGTACTTC. Translated: CSARGTGGYEQYF.

This clonotype has at least ten counts. CDR3 nucleotides: TGTGCCAGCTCACGCGGGGGAGGAGTGGAGACCCAGTACTTC. Amino acid sequence: CASSRGGGVETQYF. The V gene is TRBV18, the J gene TRBJ2-5, with 7 bases that match TRBD2. In germline, CDR1 is KGHSH, CDR2 LQKENI. Unmatched junction bases numbered 7, after V lost 4 bases and J lost 5 bases. The CDR3 is 14 amino acids. The variable domain in full, completed from reference TRBV18 and TRBJ2-5, reads NAGVMQNPRHLVRRRGQEARLRCSPMKGHSHVYWYRQLPEEGLKFMVYLQKENIIDESGMPKERFSAEFPKEGPSILRIQQVVRGDSAAYFCASSRGGGVETQYFGPGTRLLVL.

This clonotype was seen more than once but under ten times. This chain joins TRBV10-3 and TRBJ2-3; 8 nucleotides agree with TRBD2. The V and J ends lost 9 bases and 3 bases, in that order; junction bases with no gene match: 8. CDR3 length: 14 residues. Germline CDR1 and CDR2: ENHRY and SYGVKD. The CDR3, as DNA: TGTGCCATGCGTCGGGAGGGGAGAACAGATACGCAGTATTTT. Amino acid sequence: CAMRREGRTDTQYF.

This clonotype was recorded at least ten times. Compared with germline, one end of the junction differs, possibly owing to a read error. DNA for the CDR3: TGTGCCAGCAGCGTTCCGCCCGACAGGGGATTATTC. Translating gives CASSVPPDRGLF. The chain carries TRBV7-9 and TRBJ1-2; 8 positions match TRBD1. This CDR3 is 12 amino acids long. The germline CDR1 and CDR2 sequences are SEHNR and FQNEAQ (reference sequence).

Ten or more counts support this clonotype. The chain links TRBV2 to TRBJ1-2; D is uncertain. The CDR3 sequence is 15 residues long. V dropped 2 bases and J dropped 5 bases, with 15 bases sitting between them. Germline V lookup: CDR1 SNHLY, CDR2 FYNNEI. CDR3 sequence (DNA): TGTGCCAGCAGTGAATGGAATCCCACGGGGTATGGCTACACCTTC. It yields the protein CASSEWNPTGYGYTF.

The sample holds a few counts of this clonotype. This chain links TRBV6-2 or TRBV6-3 with TRBJ1-5; 7 bases match TRBD1. The CDR3 totals 16 residues. V shed 5 bases, J shed 2 bases, and the junction held 9 bases outside the gene matches. In germline, CDR1 is MNHEY, CDR2 SVGEGT. The CDR3 sequence: CASSRDSPFGNQPQHF. CDR3 sequence (DNA): TGTGCCAGCAGTCGGGACAGTCCATTTGGCAATCAGCCCCAGCATTTT.

This clonotype showed up many times. The V and J genes are TRBV10-3 and TRBJ2-3; possibly TRBD1 for D (5 bases). The germline CDR1 and CDR2 sequences are ENHRY and SYGVKD. The CDR3 consists of 14 residues. With 0 bases removed from V and 3 bases from J, the gap between germline ends came to 7 bases. DNA of the CDR3: TGTGCCATCAGTGAGTCGTCAGGGACAGATACGCAGTATTTT. Protein product: CAISESSGTDTQYF.

This chain joins TRBV6-1 and TRBJ2-7, with D possibly matching TRBD1 (6 bases). The CDR3 length is 14 residues. Germline CDR1 MNHNS, CDR2 SASEGT. V was trimmed by 7 bases and J by 0 bases, leaving 13 bases between them. Written as DNA, the CDR3 is TGTGCCAGCACCCGGGACACACACTCCTACGAGCAGTACTTC. As protein: CASTRDTHSYEQYF.

In its sample, this clonotype was seen a few times. The chain recombines TRBV7-4 with TRBJ2-1; D is possibly TRBD2 (6 bases). The germline V gene has CDR1 SGHVT and CDR2 SQSDAQ. V was clipped by 5 bases and J by 9 bases, with 23 bases between them. CDR3 length: 16 amino acids. Here the CDR3 reads CASSHPYAGPRGEQFF. CDR3 in DNA: TGTGCCAGCAGCCACCCTTACGCGGGGCCCCGCGGTGAGCAGTTCTTC.

The chain couples TRBV20-1 to TRBJ2-7; possible D gene TRBD1, 6 bases. The CDR3 is 15 amino acids. Trimming cost V 2 bases and J 4 bases, with 18 bases left between them. CDR1 DFQATT and CDR2 SNEGSKA come from the germline V gene (reference sequence). This CDR3 reads CSARISTGSRYEQYF. Written as DNA, the CDR3 is TGCAGTGCTAGAATAAGTACAGGGAGCAGATACGAGCAGTACTTC.

This clonotype was counted only a few times. This chain joins TRBV6-2 or TRBV6-3 and TRBJ1-1; D is unresolved. In germline, CDR1 is MNHEY, CDR2 SVGEGT. This CDR3 is 10 amino acids long. V gave up 6 bases and J gave up 1 base, with 0 bases separating them. The CDR3 protein is CASRNTEAFF. As DNA, the CDR3 is TGTGCCAGCAGGAACACTGAAGCTTTCTTT.

This clonotype is labeled as medium-sized. V is TRBV20-1 and J is TRBJ2-5; TRBD2 matches 10 bases. Trimming at V came to 2 bases and at J to 4 bases, leaving 10 bases not matched to a gene. The germline gives CDR1 DFQATT, CDR2 SNEGSKA (reference sequence). The CDR3 consists of 16 residues. The CDR3 is CSARSSSGGVGETQYF. The CDR3, as DNA: TGCAGTGCTAGATCGTCCAGCGGGGGGGTGGGAGAGACCCAGTACTTC.

The sample holds many counts of this clonotype. V and J are TRBV12-3 or TRBV12-4 and TRBJ2-7; TRBD1 aligns across 9 bases. This CDR3 contains 13 residues. Losses at the gene ends were 8 bases for V and 6 bases for J; bases not matched to a gene: 8. This chain's CDR3 is CASSRDRVTEQYF. CDR3 nucleotide sequence: TGTGCCAGCTCCCGGGACAGGGTAACCGAGCAGTACTTC.

The chain joins TRBV6-5 to TRBJ1-2, with 8 bases fitting TRBD1. Losses at the gene ends were 0 bases for V and 8 bases for J; bases not matched to a gene: 11. Germline CDR1 MNHEY, CDR2 SVGAGI. This CDR3 has 16 residues. The CDR3 reads CASSYSRAGGAYGYTF. DNA for the CDR3: TGTGCCAGCAGTTACTCGAGGGCAGGGGGCGCTTACGGCTACACCTTC.

This clonotype was seen repeatedly, ten times or more. The CDR3 DNA reads TGTGCCAGCAGCTTAGATAGGGGGACAGGGATAATGGGCGAGCAGTACTTC. Translation: CASSLDRGTGIMGEQYF. The chain carries TRBV11-2 and TRBJ2-7; TRBD1 matches 9 bases. CDR3 length: 17 amino acids. Germline lookup yields CDR1 SGHAT and CDR2 FQNNGV. Trimming removed 0 bases from V and 6 bases from J; junction bases left unmatched: 12.

In this sample, this clonotype turned up many times. The chain links TRBV28 to TRBJ2-3, with 9 bases that match TRBD2. V was pared by 2 bases and J by 6 bases, with 12 bases of the junction left unmatched. This CDR3 contains 17 residues. The germline V gene encodes CDR1 MDHEN and CDR2 SYDVKM. The CDR3 DNA reads TGTGCCAGCAGTTTAGGGGGTGCGGGGGGGCCGTTGGATACGCAGTATTTT. This encodes CASSLGGAGGPLDTQYF.

In its sample, this clonotype was seen many times. V is TRBV5-1 and J is TRBJ1-1; 7 bases are a match to TRBD1. Germline values: CDR1 SGHRS, CDR2 YFSETQ. J lost 5 bases, V lost 4 bases, and 14 bases had no gene match. CDR3 length equals 16 residues. CDR3 nucleotides: TGCGCCAGCAGCCCCGAGATAAGGGGGCGGAGGACTGAAGCTTTCTTT. Amino acid sequence: CASSPEIRGRRTEAFF.

This clonotype has more than one count but fewer than ten. The rearrangement uses TRBV12-3 or TRBV12-4 and TRBJ1-6; 7 positions agree with TRBD1. This CDR3 is 13 amino acids long. The V gene end was trimmed by 5 bases and the J gene end by 10 bases; junction bases not matched to a gene: 5. The CDR3 is CASSLAGGSPLHF. The CDR3 nucleotides are TGTGCCAGCAGTCTCGCAGGGGGATCACCCCTCCACTTT.

At least ten counts were recorded for this clonotype. The chain carries TRBV2 and TRBJ1-5, with a weak D call TRBD1 (5 bases). From germline, CDR1 is SNHLY and CDR2 FYNNEI. V shed 4 bases and J shed 0 bases, with 16 bases lying between them. The length of the CDR3 is 17 residues. The CDR3 loop is CASSVMVWDFSNQPQHF. CDR3 nucleotides: TGTGCCAGCAGTGTAATGGTTTGGGACTTTAGCAATCAGCCCCAGCATTTT.

This clonotype was seen ten or more times. This rearrangement joins TRBV7-2 to TRBJ2-2, with D possibly TRBD1 on 6 matching bases. The CDR3 sequence is 17 residues long. Per germline, CDR1 SGHTA and CDR2 FQGNSA. V was cut by 4 bases and J by 1 base, with 16 bases left in between. The CDR3 DNA is TGTGCCAGCAGCTCACTTTCCGGGACACTGAACACCGGGGAGCTGTTTTTT. Encoded protein: CASSSLSGTLNTGELFF.

This clonotype was counted at least ten times. This chain links TRBV12-3 or TRBV12-4 with TRBJ2-3; TRBD2 aligns across 9 bases. This CDR3 region has 17 residues. The ends lost 3 bases at V and 2 bases at J; junction bases unmatched: 9. The CDR3 region has the DNA TGTGCCAGCAGTTTCGCCCCCCTAGCGGGGTCCACAGATACGCAGTATTTT. It yields the protein CASSFAPLAGSTDTQYF.